The text below deals with one T cell receptor (beta chain). This clone was seen only a few times. The target of this receptor is not known. No base quality information exists; no much larger clone differs at one position. Using the deep immunoSEQ assay, TCR CDR3 regions were amplified from genomic DNA by multiplex PCR. Genomic DNA extracted from each cell subset was distributed evenly over all wells of several immunoSEQ 96-well plates, and each plate served as one replicate. Each replicate PCR for sorted subsets received about 0.2 ug genomic DNA, equal to roughly 30,000 T cell genomes. The purified libraries were quantified using a Qubit 3.0 fluorometer, sized with a Bioanalyzer 2100, and then quantified again using the KAPA Library Quantification kit. Each immunoSEQ 96-well plate was sequenced on its own single-read 150-cycle Illumina NextSeq 550 flow cell. On the authors' methods: Because the immunoSEQ output held only junctional sequences and lacked quality scores, the filtering could not match the filtering applied to full-length reads. Sequences were annotated with PyIR, a Python wrapper for IgBLAST v1.9, using IMGT germline references to assign V/J genes and CDR3. Any read was removed if the V/J assignment was weak (E-value above 1e-6), the CDR3 was missing, or the read contained stop codons, out-of-frame junctions, or ambiguous translated residues. V3J clonotypes were defined as sequences sharing the same inferred V gene, J gene, and CDR3 amino acid sequence. To compute the percentage overlap between repertoires, the number of shared unique clonotypes was divided by the size of the smaller repertoire. RTK rarefaction, the Chao1 estimator, and Recon v2.1 estimates of unobserved clonotypes were used to assess repertoire richness. Generation probabilities for all TCRbeta clonotypes obtained by the gDNA method from a handful of donors were computed using OLGA. Sourced from immuneACCESS, this table was stored by TCRdb with only in-frame sequences that have V and J called. A share of the clones is absent; for the studies checked, an unresolved V gene accounts for under half, and the remainder has no known explanation. Clone size and the V and J calls come from that table; the DNA yielded D and trimming. The sample data list under 1,100,000 clones, and roughly 74% of these were observed just once. 0.5% to 0.65% of the sample is taken by the ten largest.

The data derive from a study of shared clonotypes between healthy human individuals (dated by TCRdb to 2020 to 2022). Notes on the research overall: Three men and a couple of women, aged 18 to 49 years, made up the cohort. For each donor, three plates each were used for CD4 naive and CD4 memory, two plates were used for CD8 naive, and one plate was used for CD8 memory. Blood TCR repertoires of several healthy adults were deeply sequenced to estimate repertoire size and the extent of clonotype sharing between individuals. Different laboratories and diverse techniques were used to prepare libraries and sequence TCR repertoires, to increase sequencing depth and limit assay-specific biases. Per donor, leukapheresis produced somewhere between about 0.94 and 10 billion PBMCs.

General conclusions and limits of the study: Pairwise subsampling indicated that sequencing depth was expected to affect the degree of clonotype sharing among donors. Rarefaction of sorted-subset datasets indicated incomplete sequencing despite the large sequencing depth. Larger estimated clonotype richness was generally found for naive subsets than for memory subsets. Higher generation probabilities were observed for clonotypes shared by all four sorted-subset donors than for non-shared clonotypes. Sharing across a few donors was observed for about 4.8% of naive CD4, over 3% of naive CD8, 2% to 2.5% of memory CD4, and less than 0.45% of memory CD8 clonotypes. The small number of donors limited the genetic and exposure-history diversity represented. Sampling was restricted to blood, and TCR repertoires in tissue are likely to differ from TCR repertoires in blood.

Donors were healthy HIV-negative adults with no recently reported acute infections or vaccinations. Only Caucasian adults living in Nashville, Tennessee, USA were represented among the donors. CD4+ T cells were enriched through magnetic negative selection, after which naive cells were positively selected on CD45RA and the remaining negative fraction served as the memory subset. Blood was obtained by leukapheresis, after which PBMCs were separated by Ficoll-Histopaque density gradient centrifugation and cryopreserved in liquid nitrogen vapor phase. Analytical flow cytometry was used to check the purity and quantity of each magnetically sorted T cell population. Genomic DNA was isolated from each sorted fraction and quantified by UV absorbance on a Nanodrop 2000c. A distance of 23 bases separates the germline ends of V and J, which lose 7 bases and 5 bases respectively. From cysteine to phenylalanine, the CDR3 is 17 amino acids long. Just the 51-base CDR3 DNA is kept, in frame starting at base 1. Based on the germline V gene, the CDR1 and CDR2 sequences are SGHTA and FQGNSA.

Sequences were obtained from memory CD4+ T cells from PBMCs. This specimen's cell subset or site label, interpreted: CD45RA-negative fraction. Rearrangement joined TRBV7-2 to TRBJ1-4; no D gene can be assigned with confidence. The TCR originated in a man between 18 and 29 years old in good health. Some clones in this sample may be carry-over from other donors' samples. The CDR3 protein sequence reads: CASTLFGPWSSNEKLFF. The DNA reads TGTGCCAGCACCCTCTTCGGGCCCTGGAGTTCGAATGAAAAACTGTTTTTT.